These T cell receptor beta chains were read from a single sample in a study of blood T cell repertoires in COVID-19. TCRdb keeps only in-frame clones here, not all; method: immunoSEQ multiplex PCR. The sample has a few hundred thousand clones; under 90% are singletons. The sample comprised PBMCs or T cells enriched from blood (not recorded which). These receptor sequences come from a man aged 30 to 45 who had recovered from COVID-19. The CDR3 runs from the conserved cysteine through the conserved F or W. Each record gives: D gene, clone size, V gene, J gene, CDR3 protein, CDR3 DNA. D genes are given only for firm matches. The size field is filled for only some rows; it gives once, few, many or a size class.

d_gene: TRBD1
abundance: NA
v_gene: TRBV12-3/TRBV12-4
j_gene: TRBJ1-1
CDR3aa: CASSQGASTEAFF
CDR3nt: TGTGCCAGCAGCCAGGGGGCCAGCACTGAAGCTTTCTTT

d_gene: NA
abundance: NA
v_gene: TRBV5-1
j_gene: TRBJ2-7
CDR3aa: CASSPLGGRDYEQYF
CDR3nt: TGCGCCAGCAGCCCCCTGGGGGGGCGCGACTACGAGCAGTACTTC

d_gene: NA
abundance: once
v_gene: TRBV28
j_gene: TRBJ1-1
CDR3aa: CASHSRSSNTEAFF
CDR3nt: TGTGCCAGCCACTCCAGGTCATCTAACACTGAAGCTTTCTTT

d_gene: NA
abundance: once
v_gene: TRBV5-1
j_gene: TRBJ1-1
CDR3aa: CASSLVRENTEAFF
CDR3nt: TGCGCCAGCAGCTTGGTGAGGGAGAACACTGAAGCTTTCTTT

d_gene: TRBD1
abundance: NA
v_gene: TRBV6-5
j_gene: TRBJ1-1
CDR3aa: CAVSSGQVMNTEAFF
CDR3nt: TGTGCCGTATCCTCGGGACAGGTCATGAACACTGAAGCTTTCTTT

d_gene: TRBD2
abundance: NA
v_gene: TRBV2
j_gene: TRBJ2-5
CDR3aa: CASSGTSGGQETQYF
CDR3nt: TGTGCCAGCAGTGGGACTAGCGGGGGCCAAGAGACCCAGTACTTC

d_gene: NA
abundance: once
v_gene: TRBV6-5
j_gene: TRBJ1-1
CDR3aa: CASVRSGRNTEAFF
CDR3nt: TGTGCCAGCGTCCGGTCGGGTAGGAACACTGAAGCTTTCTTT

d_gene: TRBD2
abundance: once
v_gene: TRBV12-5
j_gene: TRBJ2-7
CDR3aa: CASGRSGSVLEQYF
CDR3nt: TGTGCTAGTGGACGTAGCGGGAGTGTCCTCGAGCAGTACTTC

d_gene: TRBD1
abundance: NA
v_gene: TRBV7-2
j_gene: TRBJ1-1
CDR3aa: CASSLTQGVTEAFF
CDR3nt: TGTGCCAGCAGCTTAACCCAGGGGGTCACTGAAGCTTTCTTT

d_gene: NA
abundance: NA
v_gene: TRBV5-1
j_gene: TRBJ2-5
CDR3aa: CASSSQETQYF
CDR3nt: TGCGCCAGCAGCTCGCAAGAGACCCAGTACTTC

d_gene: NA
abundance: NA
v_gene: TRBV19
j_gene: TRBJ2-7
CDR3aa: CASRTQGRLGYEQYF
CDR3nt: TGTGCCAGTAGGACCCAAGGGCGACTAGGCTACGAGCAGTACTTC

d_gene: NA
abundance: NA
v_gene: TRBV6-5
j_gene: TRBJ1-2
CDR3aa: CASNRGALYGYTF
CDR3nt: TGTGCCAGCAACCGGGGAGCCCTCTATGGCTACACCTTC

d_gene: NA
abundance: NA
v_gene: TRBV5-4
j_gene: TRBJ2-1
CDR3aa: CASSLALYNEQFF
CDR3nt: TGTGCCAGCAGCTTAGCATTGTACAATGAGCAGTTCTTC

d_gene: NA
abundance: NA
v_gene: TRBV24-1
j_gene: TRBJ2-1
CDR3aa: CATSNHGSSYNEQFF
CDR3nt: TGTGCCACCAGTAACCACGGTAGCTCCTACAATGAGCAGTTCTTC

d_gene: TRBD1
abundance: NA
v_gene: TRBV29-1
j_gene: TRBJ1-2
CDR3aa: CSVDQTGNYGYTF
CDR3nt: TGCAGCGTTGATCAGACAGGGAACTATGGCTACACCTTC

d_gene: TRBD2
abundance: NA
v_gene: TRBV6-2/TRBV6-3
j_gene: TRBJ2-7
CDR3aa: CASSYSTSGGYEQYF
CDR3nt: TGTGCCAGCAGTTACTCGACTAGCGGGGGGTACGAGCAGTACTTC

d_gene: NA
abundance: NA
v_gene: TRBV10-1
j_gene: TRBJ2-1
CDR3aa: CASSFTLYNEQFF
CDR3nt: TGCGCCAGCAGTTTTACTCTCTACAATGAGCAGTTCTTC

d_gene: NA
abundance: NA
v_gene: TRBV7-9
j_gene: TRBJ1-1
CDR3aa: CASSPPVNTEAFF
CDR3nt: TGTGCCAGCAGCCCCCCAGTGAACACTGAAGCTTTCTTT

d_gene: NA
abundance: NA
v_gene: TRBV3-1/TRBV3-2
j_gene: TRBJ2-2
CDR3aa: CASSQAGGGSTGELFF
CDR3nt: TGTGCCAGCAGCCAAGCCGGAGGGGGCAGTACCGGGGAGCTGTTTTTT

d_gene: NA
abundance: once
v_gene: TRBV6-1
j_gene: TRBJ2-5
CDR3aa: CASSEVGQKETQYF
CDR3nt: TGTGCCAGCAGTGAAGTTGGACAGAAAGAGACCCAGTACTTC

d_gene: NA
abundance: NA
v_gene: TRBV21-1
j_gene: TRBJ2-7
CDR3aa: CASLGQVSSYEQYF
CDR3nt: TGTGCCAGCCTCGGACAGGTAAGCTCCTACGAGCAGTACTTC

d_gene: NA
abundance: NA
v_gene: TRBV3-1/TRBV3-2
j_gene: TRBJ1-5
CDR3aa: CASSQDLGAGQPQHF
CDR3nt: TGTGCCAGCAGCCAAGACTTGGGGGCTGGACAGCCCCAGCATTTT

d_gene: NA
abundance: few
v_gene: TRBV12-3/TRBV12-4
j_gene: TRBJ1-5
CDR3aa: CASREDSNQPQHF
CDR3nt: TGTGCCAGCAGGGAGGATAGCAATCAGCCCCAGCATTTT

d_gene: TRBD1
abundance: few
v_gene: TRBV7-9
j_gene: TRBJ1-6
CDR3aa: CASSAGTGAKNSPLHF
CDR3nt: TGTGCCAGCAGCGCCGGGACAGGGGCAAAAAATTCACCCCTCCACTTT

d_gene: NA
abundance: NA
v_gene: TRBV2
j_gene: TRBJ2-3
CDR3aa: CASSLSTDTQYF
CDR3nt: TGTGCCAGCTCTCTCAGCACAGATACGCAGTATTTT

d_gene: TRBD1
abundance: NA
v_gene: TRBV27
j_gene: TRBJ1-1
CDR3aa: CASSSPDRGRLEAFF
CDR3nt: TGTGCCAGCAGTTCCCCGGACAGGGGCAGATTAGAAGCTTTCTTT